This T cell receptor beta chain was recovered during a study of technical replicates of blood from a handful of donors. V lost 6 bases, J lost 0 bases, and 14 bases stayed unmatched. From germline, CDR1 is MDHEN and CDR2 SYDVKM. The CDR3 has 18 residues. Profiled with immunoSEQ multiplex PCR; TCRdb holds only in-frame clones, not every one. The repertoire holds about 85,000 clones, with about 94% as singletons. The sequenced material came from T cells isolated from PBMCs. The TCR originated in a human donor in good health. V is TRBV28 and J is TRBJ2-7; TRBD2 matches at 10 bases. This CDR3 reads CASSPLGSGRTSSYEQYF. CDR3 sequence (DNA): TGTGCCAGCAGCCCCCTCGGTAGCGGGAGGACTAGCTCCTACGAGCAGTACTTC.